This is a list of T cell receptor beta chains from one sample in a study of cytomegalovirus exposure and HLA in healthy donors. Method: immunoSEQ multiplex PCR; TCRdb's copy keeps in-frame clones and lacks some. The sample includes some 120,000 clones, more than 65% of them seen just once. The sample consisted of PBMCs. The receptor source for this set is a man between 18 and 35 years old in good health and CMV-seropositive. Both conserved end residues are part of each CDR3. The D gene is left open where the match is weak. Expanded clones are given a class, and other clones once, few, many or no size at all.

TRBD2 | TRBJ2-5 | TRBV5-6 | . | CASSSLPGLAGSTAQYF | TGTGCCAGCAGCTCCTTACCGGGACTAGCGGGGTCCACGGCCCAGTACTTC
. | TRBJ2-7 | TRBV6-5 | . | CASSNPGGRNEQYF | TGTGCCAGCAGTAACCCCGGGGGTCGGAACGAGCAGTACTTC
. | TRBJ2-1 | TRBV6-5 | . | CASKVSNEQFF | TGTGCCAGCAAAGTGAGCAATGAGCAGTTCTTC
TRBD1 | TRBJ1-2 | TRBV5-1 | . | CASSSGTVYGYTF | TGCGCCAGCAGCTCCGGGACAGTCTATGGCTACACCTTC
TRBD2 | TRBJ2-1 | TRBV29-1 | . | CSVAAGVEQFF | TGCAGCGTTGCAGCGGGAGTTGAGCAGTTCTTC
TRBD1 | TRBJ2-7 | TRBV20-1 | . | CSAGTGPEQYF | TGCAGTGCTGGGACAGGCCCCGAGCAGTACTTC
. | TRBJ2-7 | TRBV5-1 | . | CASSLTGVSSYEQYF | TGCGCCAGCAGCCTTACGGGGGTCAGCTCCTACGAGCAGTACTTC
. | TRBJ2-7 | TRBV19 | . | CASSPPLTEPSSYEQYF | TGTGCCAGTAGTCCCCCCCTGACAGAACCGAGCTCCTACGAGCAGTACTTC
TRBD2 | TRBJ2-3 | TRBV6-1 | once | CASSEVQTSGADTQYF | TGTGCCAGCAGTGAAGTCCAGACTAGCGGGGCAGATACGCAGTATTTT
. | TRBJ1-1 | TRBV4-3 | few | CASSQDRASGGTEAFF | TGCGCCAGCAGCCAAGATAGGGCCTCGGGGGGCACTGAAGCTTTCTTT
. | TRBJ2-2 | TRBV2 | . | CASSDWTANTGELFF | TGTGCCAGCAGTGATTGGACAGCGAACACCGGGGAGCTGTTTTTT
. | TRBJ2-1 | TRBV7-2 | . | CASSLMVRRQNEQFF | TGTGCCAGCAGCTTAATGGTGAGGAGACAGAATGAGCAGTTCTTC
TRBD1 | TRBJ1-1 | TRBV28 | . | CASSLVGTGGAADTEAFF | TGTGCCAGCAGTTTGGTTGGGACAGGGGGCGCCGCGGACACTGAAGCTTTCTTT
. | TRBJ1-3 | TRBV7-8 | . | CASSPPSDKRNTIYF | TGTGCCAGCAGCCCGCCCTCGGACAAAAGAAACACCATATATTTT
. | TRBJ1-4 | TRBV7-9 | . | CASRANFGTDEKLFF | TGTGCCAGCAGGGCCAACTTCGGGACTGATGAAAAACTGTTTTTT
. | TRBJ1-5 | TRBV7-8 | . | CASSSYTTGTQPQHF | TGTGCCAGCAGCTCATATACAACAGGGACTCAGCCCCAGCATTTT
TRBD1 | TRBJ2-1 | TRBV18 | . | CASSLRQGWDEQFF | TGTGCCAGCTCACTTAGACAGGGTTGGGATGAGCAGTTCTTC
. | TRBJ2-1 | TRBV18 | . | CASRSDAIPRYNEQFF | TGTGCCAGCCGAAGCGATGCCATACCTCGTTACAATGAGCAGTTCTTC
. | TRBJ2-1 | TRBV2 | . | CASSDSLSDNEQFF | TGTGCCAGCAGCGACAGCCTGAGCGACAATGAGCAGTTCTTC
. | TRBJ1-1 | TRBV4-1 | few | CASSQDRGKNTEAFF | TGCGCCAGCAGCCAAGATCGGGGGAAGAACACTGAAGCTTTCTTT
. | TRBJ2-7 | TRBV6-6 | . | CASRGGPPGDYEQYF | TGTGCCAGCAGAGGAGGGCCCCCCGGGGACTACGAGCAGTACTTC
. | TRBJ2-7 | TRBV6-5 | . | CASSPTGSYEQYF | TGTGCCAGCAGCCCCACAGGGTCCTACGAGCAGTACTTC
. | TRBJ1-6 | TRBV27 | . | CASSLFTADNSPLHF | TGTGCCAGCAGTTTGTTTACAGCAGATAATTCACCCCTCCACTTT
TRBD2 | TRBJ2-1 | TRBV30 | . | CAWSGTLAGLYNEQFF | TGTGCCTGGAGTGGAACACTAGCGGGGCTGTACAATGAGCAGTTCTTC
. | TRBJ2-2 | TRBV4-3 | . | CASSQVEGNTGELFF | TGCGCCAGCAGCCAAGTGGAGGGGAACACCGGGGAGCTGTTTTTT
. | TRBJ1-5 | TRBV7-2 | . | CASSRPGEAQHF | TGTGCCAGCAGCAGACCGGGGGAAGCCCAGCATTTT
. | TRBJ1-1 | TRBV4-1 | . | CASSQDGGGREENTEAFF | TGCGCCAGCAGCCAAGATGGGGGGGGTCGGGAGGAAAACACTGAAGCTTTCTTT